This T cell receptor beta chain was retrieved from a study of blood T cells in healthy people across ages. Study as a whole: Capturing about one barcoded beta molecule per two T cells was achieved by template switching.

A second roughly 7 to 12 cycle PCR used barcoded and J-beta primers. TCRdb reanalysed the 5' RACE reads using MiXCR and keeps one entry per CDR3 protein. The repertoire includes about 830,000 distinct CDR3 sequences, about 59% of them detected once, and about 27% sits in the top ten. The junction had 1 base not matched to a gene; V was cut back by 4 bases and J by 0 bases. Germline-derived CDR1 and CDR2 are KGHDR and SFDVKD. This CDR3 comprises 15 residues. The chain has TRBV24-1 and TRBJ2-3; the match to TRBD1 covers 9 bases. The sample consisted of blood. This clonotype originated in a man aged 25-40 years in good health. CDR3 in DNA: TGTGCCACCAGTGACGGGACAGGGAGCACAGATACGCAGTATTTT. Translation: CATSDGTGSTDTQYF.